This T cell receptor (beta chain) was profiled in a study of a mutant IDH1 vaccine in newly diagnosed glioma. Study as a whole: In some groups vaccination began 4-6 weeks post-radiotherapy; others received it with temozolomide. At week 35 came visit V12, and visit V13 followed at week 47. Earlier treatment was radiotherapy, temozolomide, or both, with most getting both.

The time point: week 35, safety follow-up. Vaccine doses each comprised 300 ug of mutant IDH1 20-mer peptide, with topical imiquimod. Patients in the study were vaccinated eight times, receiving shots in weeks 1, 3, 5, 7, 11, 15, 19 and 23. This CDR3 comprises 14 residues. CDR1 and CDR2 from the germline V gene are SEHNR and FQNEAQ (reference sequence). V was cut by 5 bases and J by 7 bases, with 15 bases left in between. Concerning this clone: As yet, its antigen is unknown.

Assay: immunoSEQ multiplex PCR; the TCRdb copy retains only in-frame clones and omits some. Of tens of thousands of clones in the sample, 75% to 85% were seen once. The receptor was derived from a man aged 35-49 years with glioma. The chain is built from TRBV7-9 and TRBJ1-5; D remains ambiguous. The sample in question was PBMCs, obtained from a glioma patient whose treatment included an IDH1 peptide vaccine. The CDR3 is CASSRPPEWQPQHF. CDR3 nucleotide sequence: TGTGCCAGCAGCCGACCCCCGGAATGGCAGCCCCAGCATTTT.